This record covers a single T cell receptor (beta chain). Vbeta (60) and Jbeta (13) primers were used in the PCR. Some clones are missing from TCRdb's copy, which holds only in-frame ones; the method was immunoSEQ multiplex PCR. In the table there are approximately 160,000 clones, over 60% of which are singletons. This sample stems from a study of cytomegalovirus exposure and HLA in healthy donors. The sample comprised PBMCs. This receptor was taken from a young woman in good health and CMV-seropositive.

The CDR3 is CASSLPTGITDTQYF. The CDR3, as DNA: TGTGCCAGCTCCCTCCCGACAGGGATCACAGATACGCAGTATTTT. The genes are TRBV18 and TRBJ2-3, with 7 positions matching TRBD1. CDR1 is KGHSH, CDR2 LQKENI, per germline. After removal of 6 bases from V and 2 bases from J, the junction contained 8 bases not matched to a gene. The CDR3 contains 15 residues.